One T cell receptor (beta chain) is described in this entry. This sample stems from a study of blood T cell repertoires in COVID-19. On the study more broadly: Researchers got acute and convalescent COVID-19 samples from the United States, Italy and Spain. PBMCs, B-cell-depleted T cells, or T cells provided the cDNA or gDNA that made up the material.

The CDR3 loop spans 17 amino acids. Per the original data handling: Nucleated cell counts were estimated from reference gene primer amplification. TCRdb's table, derived via immunoSEQ multiplex PCR, lists solely in-frame clones and lacks some. V and J calls and clone size are given by that table; D and trimming were obtained from the DNA. The table lists around 100,000 clones, approximately 91% of them singletons, with over 2% in the top ten. Sequenced sample: peripheral blood. This sequence joins TRBV12-1 and TRBJ2-5; TRBD2, as called in the table, went unchecked against the DNA. TRBV12-1 is a recognized pseudogene. This sequence originates from a man aged 50 to 60 with active COVID-19. The CDR3 is CASSFAPLYKYQETQYF. The CDR3 nucleotides read TGTGCCAGCAGCTTTGCCCCACTTTATAAGTACCAAGAGACCCAGTACTTC.